This TCR beta chain was captured by sequencing in a study of shared clonotypes between healthy human individuals. Study-wide findings and caveats: The generation probabilities recorded for non-shared clonotypes fell below those of clonotypes shared by all four donors. Estimated richness was generally greater in naive than memory subsets.

Some 30,000 T cell genomes (approximately 180 ng DNA) went into each sorted-subset replicate. Measured with immunoSEQ multiplex PCR; TCRdb has only the in-frame clones, and not every one. The table lists over a million clones, around 97% of them singletons, with 0.95% to 1.5% in the top ten. The V and J ends lost 0 bases and 0 bases respectively, with 7 bases between them. The CDR3 is 15 amino acids. Looked up from germline, CDR1 is SGHRS and CDR2 is YFSETQ. In regard to this clone: The antigen is unknown.

The sequence came from a man aged 30 to 45 in good health. The J gene is TRBJ1-5, the V gene TRBV5-1; D perhaps matches TRBD1 (5 bases). The sample comprised naive CD4+ T cells sorted from blood. The subset here: CD45RA+ positively selected. CDR3 residues: CASSLGDGSNQPQHF. CDR3 coding DNA: TGCGCCAGCAGCTTGGGGGACGGTAGCAATCAGCCCCAGCATTTT.